Listed here is a single T cell receptor beta chain. The sample holds other DNA sequences that translate to the same CDR3. All recovered Cohort 3 donors got two negative PCRs, got clearance, or saw symptom resolution. The sample originates from a study of blood T cell repertoires in COVID-19. The protocol was immunoSEQ multiplex PCR, while the TCRdb copy is restricted to in-frame clones and leaves out a portion. Here the sample spans hundreds of thousands of clones, around 87% being singletons. Per the germline V gene, CDR1 is SGHRS and CDR2 is YFSETQ. The CDR3 spans 13 residues. The ends were cut back, 2 bases at V and 4 bases at J, with 6 bases in the middle.

Input material: PBMCs or T cells enriched from blood (not recorded which). This clonotype originated in a woman aged 45-60 years who had recovered from COVID-19. The V gene is TRBV5-1, the J gene TRBJ2-2; D not resolved. The CDR3 protein is CASSFGSTGELFF. The CDR3 DNA is TGCGCCAGCAGCTTCGGGTCCACCGGGGAGCTGTTTTTT.